This note documents a single T cell receptor beta chain sequence. The antigen is undetermined. The sample is drawn from a study of beta chain features in type 1 diabetes. CDR3 size: 17 residues. Germline values: CDR1 MNHEY, CDR2 SMNVEV (reference sequence). The V end lost 2 bases, the J end lost 0 bases, and 11 bases lay between the germline ends. All of the isolated RNA was reverse transcribed, so expressed TCRB transcripts were sequenced. Sequencing was performed with immunoSEQ multiplex PCR; in TCRdb, only in-frame clones are kept and a portion is missing. The data contain 150,000 to 190,000 clones, 10% of them singletons. Findings and limits, study-wide: A moderate, significant TCRB CDR3 shortening appeared in type 1 diabetes across four CD4+ subsets.

This TCR derives from a man aged 30-40 years with type 1 diabetes. The source material was central memory CD4+ T cells from blood. The chain couples TRBV27 to TRBJ2-6, with a tentative D call TRBD1 (5 bases). DNA of the CDR3: TGTGCCAGCAGTTTAAAGGGGTTGTCCTCTGGGGCCAACGTCCTGACTTTC. As protein: CASSLKGLSSGANVLTF.